This entry features one T cell receptor beta chain sequence. Per germline, CDR1 SGHTS and CDR2 YDEGEE. V shed 4 bases and J shed 0 bases, with 20 bases lying between them. There are 18 residues in the CDR3. TCRdb passed the RT-PCR reads through MiXCR, listing each CDR3 protein once. The table has about 700,000 distinct CDR3 sequences, around 14% seen once. The source of this sequence is a female donor in good health, serving as a healthy control. This rearrangement joins TRBV5-8 to TRBJ1-5; D might be TRBD1 (6 bases). The specimen sequenced was memory CD4+ T cells from blood. CDR3: CASSPKRTDPISNQPQHF. The DNA of the CDR3 is TGTGCCAGCAGCCCCAAAAGGACAGACCCTATTAGCAATCAGCCCCAGCATTTT.